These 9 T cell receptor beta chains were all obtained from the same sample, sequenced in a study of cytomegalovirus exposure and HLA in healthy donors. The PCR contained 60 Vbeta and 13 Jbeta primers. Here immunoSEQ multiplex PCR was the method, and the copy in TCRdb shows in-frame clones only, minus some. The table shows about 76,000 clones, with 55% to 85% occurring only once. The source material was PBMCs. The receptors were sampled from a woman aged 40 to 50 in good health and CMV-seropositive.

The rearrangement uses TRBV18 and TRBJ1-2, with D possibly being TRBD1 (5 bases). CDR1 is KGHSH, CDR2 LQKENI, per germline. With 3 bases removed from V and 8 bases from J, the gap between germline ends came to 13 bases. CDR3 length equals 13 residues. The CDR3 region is CASSPPGESGYTF. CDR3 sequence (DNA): TGTGCCAGCTCACCTCCGGGGGAAAGCGGCTACACCTTC.

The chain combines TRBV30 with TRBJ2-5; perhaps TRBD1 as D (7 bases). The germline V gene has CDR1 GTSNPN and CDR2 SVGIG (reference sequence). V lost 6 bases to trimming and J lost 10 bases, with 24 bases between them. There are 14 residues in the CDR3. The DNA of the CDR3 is TGTGCCTGTAACCAGGGGGAGGACGGTCGGAGCCAGTACTTC. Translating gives CACNQGEDGRSQYF.

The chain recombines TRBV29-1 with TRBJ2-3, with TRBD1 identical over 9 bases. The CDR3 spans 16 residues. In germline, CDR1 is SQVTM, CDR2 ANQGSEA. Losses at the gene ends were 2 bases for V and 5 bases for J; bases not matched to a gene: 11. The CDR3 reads CSVEFLGQGIKDTQYF. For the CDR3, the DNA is TGCAGCGTTGAATTTTTGGGACAGGGAATCAAAGATACGCAGTATTTT.

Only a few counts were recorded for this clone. CDR3 sequence (DNA): TGTGCCAGTAGTCCTTCCGGGACAGGGGGCTACGAGCAGTACTTC. This gives the protein CASSPSGTGGYEQYF. This chain uses TRBV19 with TRBJ2-7; 11 positions agree with TRBD1. Trimming removed 5 bases from V and 3 bases from J; junction bases left unmatched: 6. This CDR3 spans 15 amino acids. CDR1 and CDR2 from the germline V gene are LNHDA and SQIVND (reference sequence).

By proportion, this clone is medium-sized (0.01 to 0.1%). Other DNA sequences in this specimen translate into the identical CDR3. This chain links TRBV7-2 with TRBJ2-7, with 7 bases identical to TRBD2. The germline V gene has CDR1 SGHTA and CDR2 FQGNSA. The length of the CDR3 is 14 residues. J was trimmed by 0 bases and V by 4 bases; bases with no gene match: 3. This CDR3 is CASSSWTSSYEQYF. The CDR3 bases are TGTGCCAGCAGCTCATGGACTAGCTCCTACGAGCAGTACTTC.

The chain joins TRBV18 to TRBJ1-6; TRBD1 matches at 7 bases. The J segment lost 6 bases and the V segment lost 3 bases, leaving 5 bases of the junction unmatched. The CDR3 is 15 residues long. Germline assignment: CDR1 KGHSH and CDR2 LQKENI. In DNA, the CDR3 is TGTGCCAGCTCACCTCAGGGGGTCCCTAATTCACCCCTCCACTTT. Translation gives CASSPQGVPNSPLHF.

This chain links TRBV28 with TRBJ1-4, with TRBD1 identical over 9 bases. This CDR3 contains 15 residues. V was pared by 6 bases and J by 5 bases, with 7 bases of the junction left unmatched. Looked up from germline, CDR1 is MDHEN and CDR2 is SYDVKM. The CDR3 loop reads CASSPNRGLNEKLFF. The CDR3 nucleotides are TGTGCCAGCAGCCCAAACAGGGGGCTAAATGAAAAACTGTTTTTT.

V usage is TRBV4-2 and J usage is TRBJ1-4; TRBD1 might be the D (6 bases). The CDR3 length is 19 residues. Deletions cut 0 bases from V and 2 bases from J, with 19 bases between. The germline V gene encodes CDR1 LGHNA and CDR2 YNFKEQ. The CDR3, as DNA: TGTGCCAGCAGCCAAGATTCGGGCAGGGGAGGGGGGACTAATGAAAAACTGTTTTTT. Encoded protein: CASSQDSGRGGGTNEKLFF.

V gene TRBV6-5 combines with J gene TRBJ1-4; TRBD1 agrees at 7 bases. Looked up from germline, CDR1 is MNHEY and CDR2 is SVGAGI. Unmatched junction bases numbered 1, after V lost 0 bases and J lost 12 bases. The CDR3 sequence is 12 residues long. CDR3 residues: CASSYSGGQLFF. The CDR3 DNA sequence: TGTGCCAGCAGTTACTCAGGGGGCCAACTGTTTTTT.